This T cell receptor beta chain stems from a study of shared clonotypes between healthy human individuals (TCRdb year 2020). Looking at the study overall: The cohort comprised a couple of women and a few men aged 18 to 49 years. To increase sequencing depth and limit assay-specific biases, TCR repertoire library preparation and sequencing were carried out by different laboratories using diverse techniques. Per donor, three plates each were used for CD4 naive and CD4 memory, two for CD8 naive, and one for CD8 memory. Each donor's leukapheresis produced roughly between about 0.8 and 8.9 billion PBMCs. To estimate repertoire size and how much clonotype sharing occurs between individuals, the study deeply sequenced the blood TCR repertoires of 5 or 6 healthy adults.

Using the deep immunoSEQ assay, multiplex PCR amplified TCR CDR3 regions from genomic DNA. Extracted genomic DNA from each cell subset was distributed evenly across all wells of several immunoSEQ 96-well plates, and each plate was treated as a replicate. For sorted subsets, each replicate PCR was loaded with approximately 200 ng genomic DNA, equivalent to 25,000 to 35,000 T cell genomes. The purified libraries were quantified using a Qubit 3.0 fluorometer, sized with a Bioanalyzer 2100, and then quantified again using the KAPA Library Quantification kit. A separate single-read 150-cycle Illumina NextSeq 550 flow cell was used to sequence each immunoSEQ 96-well plate. The authors processed their data as follows. Because the immunoSEQ output held only junctional sequences and lacked quality scores, the filtering could not match the filtering applied to full-length reads. To assign V/J genes and CDR3, sequences were annotated against IMGT germline references using PyIR, a Python wrapper for IgBLAST v1.9. Reads with weak V/J assignments (E-value above 1e-6), missing CDR3, stop codons, out-of-frame junctions, or ambiguous translated residues were removed. V3J clonotypes were defined as sequences sharing the same inferred V gene, J gene, and CDR3 amino acid sequence. To compute the percentage overlap between repertoires, the number of shared unique clonotypes was divided by the size of the smaller repertoire. Repertoire richness was assessed with RTK rarefaction, the Chao1 estimator, and Recon v2.1 estimates of unobserved clonotypes. OLGA was used to compute generation probabilities for all TCRbeta clonotypes that the gDNA method yielded from a few donors. Imported from immuneACCESS, the table was reduced by TCRdb to in-frame sequences with V and J called. These copies leave out some clones; in studies compared against another copy, an unresolved V gene accounts for under half, and the cause of the remainder is not known. The DNA gave D and trimming, while V, J and clone size come from that table. The sample includes under 700,000 clones, with 85% to 95% observed a single time. The ten largest clones capture about 0.11% of the sample.

The CDR3 runs 16 amino acids, cysteine and phenylalanine included. Solely the CDR3 DNA is kept, with 48 bases framed from the first base. Trimming accounts for 2 bases at V and 3 bases at J, while the number of junction bases matched to no gene is 7. Looking up the germline V gene yields CDR1 SGDLS and CDR2 YYNGEE. As for this clone: What antigen it recognizes has not been identified. Per-nucleotide qualities are absent, and no much larger clonotype sits a single base away.

Broad study findings and their caveats: Compared with non-shared clonotypes, the clonotypes found in all four sorted-subset donors had higher generation probabilities. Rarefaction of sorted-subset datasets indicated incomplete sequencing despite the large sequencing depth. Based on pairwise subsampling, the degree of clonotype sharing among donors was expected to be affected by sequencing depth. Across a few donors, roughly 5.4% of naive CD4, more than 3% of naive CD8, around 2.5% of memory CD4, and approximately 0.42% of memory CD8 clonotypes were shared. The genetic and exposure-history diversity represented was limited by the small number of donors. Sampling was restricted to blood, and TCR repertoires in tissue are likely to differ from TCR repertoires in blood. Estimated clonotype richness was generally larger for naive than for memory subsets.

CD8 naive samples were obtained by positive selection for CCR7 among CD45RO-negative cells, yielding a CD45RA+CCR7+ population from which TemRA cells were excluded. Donors were healthy HIV-negative adults with no recently reported acute infections or vaccinations. Every donor was a Caucasian adult living in Nashville, Tennessee, USA. Blood was obtained by leukapheresis, after which PBMCs were separated by Ficoll-Histopaque density gradient centrifugation and cryopreserved in liquid nitrogen vapor phase. Analytical flow cytometry was used to check the purity and quantity of every magnetically sorted T cell population. Each sorted fraction had its genomic DNA isolated and then quantified by UV absorbance on a Nanodrop 2000c.

The sequence is built from TRBV9 and TRBJ2-3; a stretch of 9 junction bases matches TRBD2. The sequence came from a woman aged 25 to 45 in good health. Sequencing was carried out using naive CD8+ T cells sorted from blood. The cell subset or site label here, explained by the study, means: CD45RA+CCR7+. The CDR3 protein sequence reads: CASSVEREARTDTQYF. The DNA sequence is TGTGCCAGCAGCGTTGAGCGGGAGGCCCGAACAGATACGCAGTATTTT.